The text below deals with one T cell receptor beta chain. V shed 0 bases and J shed 12 bases, with 6 bases lying between them. The V gene's germline CDR1 is LGHNA and CDR2 YNFKEQ. The CDR3 covers 12 residues. TCRdb's copy holds only in-frame clones and misses some; the assay was immunoSEQ multiplex PCR. Among around 41,000 clones listed, about 85% were seen once. This sample was included in a study of OX40 agonist ivuxolimab in advanced cancers. Study at large: Of mixed ages from about 20 to 80 and averaging approximately 60 years, the group was more than 65% male.

The chain recombines TRBV4-2 with TRBJ2-6; D uncertain. This sequence was found in an adult with an advanced solid tumor such as melanoma, head and neck, liver or kidney cancer. The specimen comprised CD4+ or CD8+ T cells sorted from blood, sampled in a trial of the OX40 agonist ivuxolimab. The CDR3 here is CASSQDTSVLTF. The DNA for the CDR3 is TGTGCCAGCAGCCAAGATACGTCCGTCCTGACTTTC.